This T cell receptor beta chain was sequenced in a study of vaccination and CD4 T cells after COVID-19. Treatment noted: roughly 10-day PBMC culture with coronavirus spike peptide pools or control peptides (ViraFEST assay). Regarding this clonotype: Its antigen is unidentified.

Germline V gene lookup returns CDR1 SGHVS and CDR2 FNYEAQ. With 2 bases removed from V and 0 bases from J, the gap between germline ends came to 8 bases. The CDR3 is made up of 16 amino acids. The Oncomine TCR Beta short-read assay was applied to DNA of cultured CD4+ T cells. TCRdb redid the calling of the PCR reads with MiXCR, one entry per CDR3 protein. The repertoire holds around 19,000 distinct CDR3 sequences, just under 55% seen once, with roughly 15% in the top ten. The sequence came from a human donor who had recovered from COVID-19. The V and J genes are TRBV7-6 and TRBJ2-6; D remains unclear. Sequencing was carried out using CD4+ T cells from blood, cultured in vitro. CDR3 sequence (DNA): TGTGCCAGCAGCTTACTGGGCTCCTCTGGGGCCAACGTCCTGACTTTC. It encodes CASSLLGSSGANVLTF.